A single sample is the source of the 3 T cell receptor beta chains below, sequenced in a study of blood T cell repertoires in COVID-19. The table came from immunoSEQ multiplex PCR; TCRdb's copy has only in-frame clones and leaves some out. The sample includes fewer than 350,000 clones, roughly 87% of them seen just once. What was sequenced was peripheral blood. The receptors shown here come from a young man with COVID-19, enrolled during active disease.

This chain uses TRBV6-2 or TRBV6-3 with TRBJ1-2, with D hard to call. CDR1 is MNHEY, CDR2 SVGEGT, per germline. There are 13 residues in the CDR3. V was clipped by 4 bases and J by 5 bases, with 11 bases between them. CDR3 coding DNA: TGTGCCAGCAGTTGGGAGGGAGTTTATGGCTACACCTTC. This gives the protein CASSWEGVYGYTF.

The J gene is TRBJ1-4, the V gene TRBV28; 7 bases match TRBD1. J gave up 8 bases and V 8 bases, and 26 bases lay outside the gene matches. This CDR3 contains 19 residues. In germline, CDR1 is MDHEN, CDR2 SYDVKM. The CDR3 loop reads CASGFYSPGTAFRMEKLFF. The CDR3 DNA is TGTGCCAGCGGATTTTATAGTCCCGGGACAGCGTTCCGAATGGAAAAACTGTTTTTT.

This rearrangement joins TRBV29-1 to TRBJ2-2, with a weak D call TRBD1 (8 bases). Germline assignment: CDR1 SQVTM and CDR2 ANQGSEA. V was cut by 4 bases and J by 4 bases, with 16 bases left in between. This CDR3 is 15 amino acids long. The CDR3 bases are TGCAGCGTTGTGGATACAGGGGGGGGCACCGGGGAGCTGTTTTTT. This gives the protein CSVVDTGGGTGELFF.